Below, one T cell receptor beta chain is given with its context. Antigen unknown. These data come from a study of T cells in Graves' hyperthyroidism and ophthalmopathy. Patients showing uncontrolled infection, other autoimmune disease, pregnancy or lactation were ineligible. Amplified regions were TCR beta CDR3 sequences from RNA transcripts. A set of HTBI primers served as the primers for a first-round RT-PCR of the TCR CDR3. Each CDR3 protein gets one entry after TCRdb re-called the multiplex PCR reads with MiXCR. This sample has 270,000 or so distinct CDR3 sequences, with less than 30% found just once. The V and J ends lost 4 bases and 7 bases respectively, with 14 bases between them. CDR3 length equals 13 residues. Findings and caveats of the study: Ophthalmopathy could be told apart from stable hyperthyroidism with a 13 V-J model.

The rearrangement uses TRBV12-3 or TRBV12-4 and TRBJ2-7; D gene uncertain. The sample was blood. The TCR originated in a man aged 35 to 55 with Graves' hyperthyroidism that later progressed to Graves' ophthalmopathy. The CDR3, as DNA: TGTGCCAGCAGTTCGGCGACTTTTGGTGAGCAGTACTTC. It encodes CASSSATFGEQYF.